These 26 T cell receptor beta chains were sequenced from one sample in a study of shared clonotypes between healthy human individuals. Repertoires were generated with immunoSEQ multiplex PCR, while TCRdb's copy carries only in-frame clones and drops some. The data hold about 2.4 million clones, with more than 85% observed a single time. What was sequenced was naive CD4+ T cells from PBMCs. As for subset: CD45RA+ positively selected. The source of these receptors is a man younger than 35 in good health. Some clones in this sample may be carry-over from other donors' samples.

This chain links TRBV7-3 with TRBJ2-7, with 10 bases lining up with TRBD1. CDR3 size: 15 residues. Germline CDR1 SGHTA, CDR2 FQGTGA. Unmatched junction bases numbered 6, after V lost 0 bases and J lost 7 bases. Written as DNA, the CDR3 is TGTGCCAGCAGCTTAACGACAGGGGGCGCGGGTGAGCAGTACTTC. Its protein is CASSLTTGGAGEQYF.

The chain joins TRBV11-2 to TRBJ2-7, with 9 bases that match TRBD1. V dropped 3 bases and J dropped 6; count of bases not matched to a gene: 3. CDR1 is SGHAT, CDR2 FQNNGV, per germline. The CDR3 extends over 13 amino acids. Here the CDR3 DNA reads TGTGCCAGCAGCTTGGGGACAGGGACCGAGCAGTACTTC. Residues: CASSLGTGTEQYF. The full variable domain, completed using reference TRBV11-2 and TRBJ2-7, is EAGVAQSPRYKIIEKRQSVAFWCNPISGHATLYWYQQILGQGPKLLIQFQNNGVVDDSQLPKDRFSAERLKGVDSTLKIQPAKLEDSAVYLCASSLGTGTEQYFGPGTRLTVT.

The table lists this clone with a count of one. The rearrangement uses TRBV6-1 and TRBJ1-2, with TRBD1 matching over 8 bases. Germline V gene lookup returns CDR1 MNHNS and CDR2 SASEGT. The CDR3 consists of 14 residues. The junction had 12 bases not matched to a gene; V was cut back by 7 bases and J by 8 bases. The CDR3 coding sequence is TGTGCCAGCACCGGGCCGCAGGGGGCGCGCGGCTACACCTTC. It translates to CASTGPQGARGYTF.

This rearrangement joins TRBV7-2 to TRBJ2-5; a weak D match, TRBD2 (6 bases). Trimming removed 7 bases from V and 4 bases from J, with 13 bases in between. Germline lookup yields CDR1 SGHTA and CDR2 FQGNSA. The CDR3 spans 13 residues. The CDR3 nucleotides read TGTGCCAGCAAAGGTATCGGGGGAGAGACCCAGTACTTC. Its protein product is CASKGIGGETQYF.

The CDR3 DNA is TGTGCCAGCAGCGGGGGCAGAGATGAAAAACTGTTTTTT. It specifies CASSGGRDEKLFF. The chain links TRBV28 to TRBJ1-4; TRBD1 is a possible D gene (6 bases). V was clipped by 6 bases and J by 6 bases, with 11 bases between them. The CDR3 spans 13 residues. Germline CDR1 MDHEN, CDR2 SYDVKM.

The CDR3 loop reads CASSDDSYTGELFF. The CDR3 nucleotides are TGTGCCAGCAGCGACGACAGTTACACCGGGGAGCTGTTTTTT. The rearrangement joins TRBV9 to TRBJ2-2; maybe TRBD1 (5 bases). CDR1 is SGDLS, CDR2 YYNGEE, per germline. The CDR3 runs to 14 residues. V dropped 3 bases and J dropped 3 bases, with 9 bases sitting between them.

The chain joins TRBV5-6 to TRBJ2-7; TRBD1 matches at 9 bases. Germline trimming cut 4 bases from V and 4 bases from J; bases unmatched to any gene: 6. The CDR3 is 14 amino acids. CDR1 and CDR2 (germline): SGHDT, YYEEEE. Written as DNA, the CDR3 is TGTGCCAGCAGCCCGGACAGGGGACGGTACGAGCAGTACTTC. This sequence encodes CASSPDRGRYEQYF.

The chain employs TRBV5-1 and TRBJ1-1, with unresolved D. This CDR3 is built from 12 residues. Between the trimmed V and J ends, which lost 7 bases and 7 bases, there was a span of 14 bases. Germline V lookup: CDR1 SGHRS, CDR2 YFSETQ. The CDR3 sequence is CASLPTWDEAFF. The CDR3 DNA is TGCGCCAGCCTCCCAACATGGGATGAAGCTTTCTTT. Full variable domain (missing parts from reference TRBV5-1 and TRBJ1-1): KAGVTQTPRYLIKTRGQQVTLSCSPISGHRSVSWYQQTPGQGLQFLFEYFSETQRNKGNFPGRFSGRQFSNSRSEMNVSTLELGDSALYLCASLPTWDEAFFGQGTRLTVV.

V is TRBV5-4 and J is TRBJ2-7; 8 nucleotides align to TRBD1. The CDR3 is made up of 14 amino acids. Germline values: CDR1 SGHNT, CDR2 YYREEE (reference sequence). The J segment lost 0 bases and the V segment lost 4 bases, leaving 3 bases of the junction unmatched. Here the CDR3 DNA reads TGTGCCAGCAGCCCGGGACAGGCCTCCTACGAGCAGTACTTC. This encodes CASSPGQASYEQYF.

This chain connects TRBV4-1 to TRBJ2-1; D possibly corresponds to TRBD2 (5 bases). Germline-derived CDR1 and CDR2 are MGHRA and YSYEKL. There are 15 residues in the CDR3. V was pared by 0 bases and J by 4 bases, with 10 bases between. Written as DNA, the CDR3 is TGCGCCAGCAGCCAAGATGAACGGGATTACAATGAGCAGTTCTTC. Encoded protein: CASSQDERDYNEQFF.

J is TRBJ1-1 and V is TRBV7-6; TRBD1 might be the D (6 bases). CDR1 is SGHVS, CDR2 FNYEAQ, per germline. The CDR3 spans 16 residues. Between the trimmed V and J ends, which lost 5 bases and 3 bases, there was a span of 19 bases. The CDR3 nucleotides read TGTGCCAGCAGCCTTGGGGAGGAGGGGGACTACACTGAAGCTTTCTTT. It is translated as CASSLGEEGDYTEAFF.

The V call is TRBV5-5, the J call TRBJ1-5; D remains ambiguous. The germline V and J ends were trimmed by 0 bases and 7 bases, with 14 bases remaining between them. The germline V gene encodes CDR1 SGHKS and CDR2 YYEKEE (reference sequence). The CDR3 has 15 residues. The CDR3: CASSLGGPVGQPQHF. The CDR3 nucleotides are TGTGCCAGCAGCTTGGGAGGGCCGGTGGGGCAGCCCCAGCATTTT.

This chain joins TRBV4-3 and TRBJ2-3; no reliable D call. Germline loops: CDR1 LGHNA, CDR2 YSLEER. The CDR3 runs 15 residues. V was cut by 4 bases and J by 5 bases, with 16 bases left in between. The CDR3 DNA sequence: TGCGCCAGCAGCCCCGCTTTGTCCTGGGGAGATACGCAGTATTTT. Translation gives CASSPALSWGDTQYF.

The rearrangement joins TRBV4-2 to TRBJ1-5; D gene ambiguous. Germline CDR1 and CDR2: LGHNA and YNFKEQ. V lost 1 base and J lost 3, with 10 bases in between. CDR3 length: 15 residues. The CDR3 is CASSQAEQYNQPQHF. The DNA of the CDR3 is TGTGCCAGCAGCCAAGCGGAACAGTACAATCAGCCCCAGCATTTT.

In DNA, the CDR3 is TGCGCCAGCAGCTTGGCCCCAGGGACTAGCGGAGCCTACAATGAGCAGTTCTTC. Translating gives CASSLAPGTSGAYNEQFF. This chain links TRBV5-1 with TRBJ2-1; 11 nucleotides align to TRBD2. Germline CDR1 is SGHRS and CDR2 is YFSETQ. The CDR3 runs to 18 residues. V shed 0 bases, J shed 2 bases, and the junction held 7 bases outside the gene matches.

The chain combines TRBV7-6 with TRBJ1-1; maybe TRBD1 (6 bases). Looked up from germline, CDR1 is SGHVS and CDR2 is FNYEAQ. This CDR3 has 16 amino acids. Trimming removed 5 bases from V and 0 bases from J, with 16 bases in between. This CDR3 is CASSLNRDQMNTEAFF. Written as DNA, the CDR3 is TGTGCCAGCAGCCTGAACAGGGATCAGATGAACACTGAAGCTTTCTTT. The complete variable domain, with remaining parts taken from reference TRBV7-6 and TRBJ1-1, reads GAGVSQSPRYKVTKRGQDVALRCDPISGHVSLYWYRQALGQGPEFLTYFNYEAQQDKSGLPNDRFSAERPEGSISTLTIQRTEQRDSAMYRCASSLNRDQMNTEAFFGQGTRLTVV.

This chain uses TRBV6-5 with TRBJ2-1; D ambiguous. The germline V gene encodes CDR1 MNHEY and CDR2 SVGAGI. The CDR3 runs 15 residues. Trimming stripped 1 base from V and 0 bases from J, with 7 bases between. The CDR3 sequence is CASSYFPSSYNEQFF. The CDR3 region has the DNA TGTGCCAGCAGTTACTTTCCTAGCTCCTACAATGAGCAGTTCTTC.

The chain employs TRBV5-4 and TRBJ2-5; the match to TRBD1 covers 10 bases. CDR1 and CDR2 from the germline V gene are SGHNT and YYREEE (reference sequence). The CDR3 extends over 15 amino acids. V shed 3 bases and J 5 bases; nucleotides not matched to a gene: 7. CDR3 in amino acids: CASSSTDRGVETQYF. For the CDR3, the DNA is TGTGCCAGCAGCTCGACGGACAGGGGGGTCGAGACCCAGTACTTC.

The genes are TRBV5-8 and TRBJ2-1; TRBD2 matches at 7 bases. Germline assignment: CDR1 SGHTS and CDR2 YDEGEE. CDR3 length: 15 residues. J gave up 6 bases and V 6 bases, and 12 bases lay outside the gene matches. The CDR3 protein is CASTRRTGGSNEQFF. As DNA, the CDR3 is TGTGCCAGCACCCGGAGAACGGGAGGATCCAATGAGCAGTTCTTC.

J is TRBJ2-4 and V is TRBV4-2; D is perhaps TRBD1 or TRBD2 (5 bases each). In germline, CDR1 is LGHNA, CDR2 YNFKEQ. V lost 1 base, J lost 0 bases, and 13 bases lay in between. The CDR3 covers 17 residues. Here the CDR3 reads CASSQGDGLGAKNIQYF. The CDR3 DNA is TGTGCCAGCAGCCAAGGGGACGGACTGGGAGCCAAAAACATTCAGTACTTC.

The chain uses TRBV5-1 and TRBJ2-5; D assignment may be TRBD1 or TRBD2 (6 bases each). Germline CDR1 and CDR2: SGHRS and YFSETQ. Trimming took 1 base from V and 5 from J, leaving 21 bases between them. The CDR3 loop spans 17 amino acids. DNA for the CDR3: TGCGCCAGCAGCTTGCGACAGGCGTACGGACTAACGGAGACCCAGTACTTC. Its protein product is CASSLRQAYGLTETQYF.

The rearrangement links TRBV19 to TRBJ2-5, with 11 bases identical to TRBD2. Germline trimming cut 6 bases from V and 5 bases from J; bases unmatched to any gene: 5. Germline loops: CDR1 LNHDA, CDR2 SQIVND (reference sequence). The length of the CDR3 is 14 residues. Written as DNA, the CDR3 is TGTGCCAGTAGCCCGACTAGCGGGATCGAGACCCAGTACTTC. Translating it yields CASSPTSGIETQYF.

The rearrangement uses TRBV5-1 and TRBJ2-1; 12 bases are shared with TRBD2. CDR3 length: 13 residues. Germline CDR1 reads SGHRS; CDR2 reads YFSETQ. J gave up 9 bases and V 4 bases, and 2 bases lay outside the gene matches. This CDR3 reads CASSATSGGEQFF. The CDR3 nucleotides are TGCGCCAGCAGCGCGACTAGCGGGGGTGAGCAGTTCTTC.

Details on this clone: This CDR3 is also generated by other DNA sequences in the sample. The chain couples TRBV5-1 to TRBJ2-5; 7 positions match TRBD2. This CDR3 comprises 13 residues. Germline V CDR1 and CDR2: SGHRS, YFSETQ. V shed 6 bases and J 1 base; nucleotides not matched to a gene: 3. The CDR3 DNA follows: TGCGCCAGCACGCGCGGGGGCCAAGAGACCCAGTACTTC. Its protein product is CASTRGGQETQYF. Full variable domain (missing parts from reference TRBV5-1 and TRBJ2-5): KAGVTQTPRYLIKTRGQQVTLSCSPISGHRSVSWYQQTPGQGLQFLFEYFSETQRNKGNFPGRFSGRQFSNSRSEMNVSTLELGDSALYLCASTRGGQETQYFGPGTRLLVL.

V usage is TRBV5-1 and J usage is TRBJ1-3; 7 nucleotides match TRBD1. This CDR3 comprises 14 residues. With 4 bases clipped from V and 4 bases from J, the junction kept 5 bases outside the gene matches. Germline V gives CDR1 SGHRS, CDR2 YFSETQ. CDR3: CASSVTGVGNTIYF. The CDR3 DNA sequence: TGCGCCAGCAGCGTCACAGGGGTCGGAAACACCATATATTTT.

The chain employs TRBV27 and TRBJ2-7, with 7 bases fitting TRBD1. Per germline, CDR1 MNHEY and CDR2 SMNVEV (reference sequence). The CDR3 has 14 residues. Trimming cost V 5 bases and J 2 bases; bases outside gene matches: 6. CDR3 bases: TGTGCCAGCAGTCCCTCGGACAGGACCTACGAGCAGTACTTC. This gives the protein CASSPSDRTYEQYF.